This TCR beta chain was profiled in a study of T cell clonality in common variable immunodeficiency. Sequencing was performed with immunoSEQ multiplex PCR; in TCRdb, only in-frame clones are kept and a portion is missing. The sample offers about 33,000 clones and no singletons, the top ten holding roughly 6.1%. Study-level results: TCRbeta clonality was increased in CVID versus healthy controls. Common variable immunodeficiency TCR beta sequences reportedly had fewer deletions and N-nucleotide insertions. Repertoire-complication correlations in CVID were limited by patient heterogeneity.

Germline V gives CDR1 SGHTA, CDR2 FQGNSA. The V end was cut by 2 bases, the J end by 3 bases, with 10 bases between. The CDR3 contains 15 residues. Blood came from CVID subjects not ill and not taking immunomodulatory or immunosuppressive medication. Only a few counts were recorded for this clone. The antigen remains undetermined. The read comes to an end 3 residues before the CDR3 does, leaving the germline J gene to fill in the end. The sequence derives from a human donor with common variable immunodeficiency. The V and J genes are TRBV7-2 and TRBJ2-2; D perhaps matches TRBD2 (7 bases). What was sequenced was peripheral blood mononuclear cells. The sequenced part of the CDR3 DNA is TGTGCCAGCAGCTTAATCGGGGGGCACACCGGGGAG. This sequence encodes CASSLIGGHTGE. The entire CDR3 protein is CASSLIGGHTGELFF. Complete variable domain (other parts from reference TRBV7-2 and TRBJ2-2): GAGVSQSPSNKVTEKGKDVELRCDPISGHTALYWYRQSLGQGLEFLIYFQGNSAPDKSGLPSDRFSAERTGGSVSTLTIQRTQQEDSAVYLCASSLIGGHTGELFFGEGSRLTVL.